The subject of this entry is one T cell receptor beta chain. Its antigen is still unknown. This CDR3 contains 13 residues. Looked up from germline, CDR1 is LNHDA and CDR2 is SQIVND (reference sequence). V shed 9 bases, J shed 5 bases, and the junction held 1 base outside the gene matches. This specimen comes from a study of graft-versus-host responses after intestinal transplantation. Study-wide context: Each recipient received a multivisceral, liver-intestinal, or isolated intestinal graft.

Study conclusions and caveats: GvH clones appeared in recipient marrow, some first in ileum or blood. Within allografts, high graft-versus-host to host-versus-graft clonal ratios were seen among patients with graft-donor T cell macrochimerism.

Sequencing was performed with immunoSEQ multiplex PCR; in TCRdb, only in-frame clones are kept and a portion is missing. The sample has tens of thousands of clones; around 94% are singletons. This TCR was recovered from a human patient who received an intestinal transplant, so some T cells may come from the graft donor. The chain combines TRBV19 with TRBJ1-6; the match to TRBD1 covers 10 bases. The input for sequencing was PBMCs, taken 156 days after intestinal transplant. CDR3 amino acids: CASGTGDNSPLHF. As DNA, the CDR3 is TGTGCCAGCGGGACAGGGGATAATTCACCCCTCCACTTT.